The clone carrying this TCR beta chain was picked up a small number of times. With 2 bases clipped from V and 3 bases from J, the junction kept 6 bases outside the gene matches. Looked up from germline, CDR1 is SNHLY and CDR2 is FYNNEI. The CDR3 loop spans 16 amino acids. The data are from a study of response to subunit inactivated influenza vaccine. One entry per CDR3 protein, called by TCRdb with MiXCR from the RT-PCR reads. The repertoire has about 780,000 distinct CDR3 sequences, around 18% of them found once; the top ten carry roughly a tenth. The chain recombines TRBV2 with TRBJ2-3; 9 nucleotides agree with TRBD1. The source material was PBMCs from blood, sampled approximately 5 days after vaccination. This clonotype was obtained from a man aged 50 to 60 who received an inactivated influenza vaccine. The CDR3 nucleotides are TGTGCCAGCAGTGAAAGGGCGGGACAGGGAACAGATACGCAGTATTTT. Residues: CASSERAGQGTDTQYF. The full variable domain, completed using reference TRBV2 and TRBJ2-3, is EPEVTQTPSHQVTQMGQEVILRCVPISNHLYFYWYRQILGQKVEFLVSFYNNEISEKSEIFDDQFSVERPDGSNFTLKIRSTKLEDSAMYFCASSERAGQGTDTQYFGPGTRLTVL.